This TCR beta chain was retrieved from a study of response to subunit inactivated influenza vaccine (dated by TCRdb to the late 2010s). In the study overall: Deep quantitative profiling of the T cell receptor repertoire was used in the study to follow responses to a trivalent subunit inactivated influenza vaccine. Study-wide findings and limitations: The authors proposed that each seasonal influenza vaccination may bring in only a limited number of new T cells.

In the paper's terms, the time point label means: 45 to 50 days after influenza vaccine administration. Details on this clonotype: This receptor's antigen is unknown. No much larger clone is present one base from it, and per-base qualities are unavailable.

The library was made by RT-PCR. Reads for this sample came from an Illumina HiSeq 2500. TCRdb trimmed the raw reads at Q25, called clones with MiXCR and kept productive beta chains. Rows are combined by CDR3 protein, so each entry shows the most common genes and DNA. Counted in this sample were approximately 530,000 distinct CDR3 sequences; approximately 12% of them appeared once. Roughly 14% of the sample belongs to the ten largest clones. The CDR1 and CDR2 encoded by the germline V gene (reference sequence) are SGHAT and FQDESV. Including cysteine and phenylalanine, the CDR3 has 18 amino acids. CDR3 DNA is the only sequence kept; it has 54 bases, read in frame from the first base. V trim: 5 bases; J trim: 4 bases; unmatched bases: 16.

This TCR was sampled from a middle-aged man who received an inactivated influenza vaccine. Donor details come from another sample of the same person, matched by shared clones. The input for sequencing was PBMCs from blood, taken 35 to 45 days after vaccination. The chain was built from TRBV11-1 and TRBJ2-3; 9 bases in between match TRBD1. The DNA sequence follows: TGTGCCAGCAGCCGGATATATACAGGGGGCATGATTCCAGATACGCAGTATTTT. Translated, it reads CASSRIYTGGMIPDTQYF.